The T cell receptor (beta chain) under discussion was sequenced for a study of regulatory T cells in long-lasting Graves disease. Overall study: Patients with persistent Graves' disease had over 5 years of antithyroid drugs and persistent TSH receptor antibodies. Notes on the study in general: Gene preferences differed: TRBV28, TRBJ1-2, TRBJ2-5 in persistent cases.

Construction of TCR beta libraries relied on iRepertoire HTBI primers and on Arm-PCR targeting CDR3 regions. MiXCR, applied by TCRdb to the multiplex PCR reads, yields one record per CDR3 protein. In the table there are about 470,000 distinct CDR3 sequences, around 20% of which are singletons. V was clipped by 4 bases and J by 8 bases, with 20 bases between them. Looked up from germline, CDR1 is LGHDT and CDR2 is YNNKEL (reference sequence). CDR3 length: 15 amino acids. Time point indicated: persistent/refractory GD, antithyroid drugs over 5 years with positive TRAb. The TCR library was made from RNA that had been extracted from PBMCs in TRIzol. Patients came through an endocrinology department, and that department was in Xi'an, China. Each patient gave 7.5 to 9 milliliters of EDTA-anticoagulated peripheral blood. This clonotype was recorded at least ten times. The antigen remains unidentified.

The specimen comprised peripheral blood mononuclear cells (PBMCs), sampled when the disease was refractory, from a patient treated with antithyroid drugs. This sequence joins TRBV3-1 and TRBJ1-2; possible D gene TRBD1, 6 bases. This sequence originates from a female donor with Graves disease. The CDR3 loop reads CASSRDAGGFGGYTF. Here the CDR3 DNA reads TGTGCCAGCAGCCGCGATGCGGGGGGCTTTGGAGGCTACACCTTC.